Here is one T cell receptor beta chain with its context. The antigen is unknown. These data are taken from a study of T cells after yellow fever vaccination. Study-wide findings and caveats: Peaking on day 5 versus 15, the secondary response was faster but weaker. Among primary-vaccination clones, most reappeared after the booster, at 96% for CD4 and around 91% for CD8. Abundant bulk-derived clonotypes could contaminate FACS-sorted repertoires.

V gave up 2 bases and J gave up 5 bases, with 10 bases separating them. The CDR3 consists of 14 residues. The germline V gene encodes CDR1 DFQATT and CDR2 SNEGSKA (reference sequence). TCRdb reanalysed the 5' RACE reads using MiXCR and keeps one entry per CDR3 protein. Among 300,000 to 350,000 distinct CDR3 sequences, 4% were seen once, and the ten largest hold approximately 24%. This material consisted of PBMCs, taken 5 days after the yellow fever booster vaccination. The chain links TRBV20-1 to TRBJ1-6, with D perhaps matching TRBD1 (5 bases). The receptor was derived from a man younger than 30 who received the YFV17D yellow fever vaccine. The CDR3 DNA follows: TGCAGTGCTAGACGAGGGGCCAATAATTCACCCCTCCACTTT. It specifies CSARRGANNSPLHF.